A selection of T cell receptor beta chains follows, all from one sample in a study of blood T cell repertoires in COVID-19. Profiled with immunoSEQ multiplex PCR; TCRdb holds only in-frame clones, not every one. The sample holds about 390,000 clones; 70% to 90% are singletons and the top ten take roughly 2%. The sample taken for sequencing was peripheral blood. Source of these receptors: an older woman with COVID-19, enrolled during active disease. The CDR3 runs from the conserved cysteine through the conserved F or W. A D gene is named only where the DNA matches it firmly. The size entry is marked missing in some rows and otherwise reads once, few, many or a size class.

CDR3 DNA: TGTGCCAGCAGTTACCGCCAGACTAGCGGCTACGAGCAGTACTTC; CDR3 protein: CASSYRQTSGYEQYF; clone size: once; D gene: TRBD2; V gene: TRBV6-5; J gene: TRBJ2-7
CDR3 DNA: TGTGCCAGCACGGAACAGGGTAGCACTGAAGCTTTCTTT; CDR3 protein: CASTEQGSTEAFF; clone size: -; D gene: -; V gene: TRBV6-5; J gene: TRBJ1-1
CDR3 DNA: TGTGCCAGCAGTTATGGGGAGGGAGACAACTACTATGGCTACACCTTC; CDR3 protein: CASSYGEGDNYYGYTF; clone size: many; D gene: -; V gene: TRBV6-5; J gene: TRBJ1-2
CDR3 DNA: TGCGCCAGCAGCTCTGACATAGAAGCTTTCTTT; CDR3 protein: CASSSDIEAFF; clone size: -; D gene: -; V gene: TRBV5-1; J gene: TRBJ1-1
CDR3 DNA: TGTGCCAGCAGCTTAGCCAGAGGGACTAGCGGGATATACGAGCAGTACTTC; CDR3 protein: CASSLARGTSGIYEQYF; clone size: few; D gene: TRBD2; V gene: TRBV7-9; J gene: TRBJ2-7
CDR3 DNA: TGTGCCAGCAGTCCACAGGGGGCGGGGGGTTCACCCCTCCACTTT; CDR3 protein: CASSPQGAGGSPLHF; clone size: -; D gene: TRBD1; V gene: TRBV28; J gene: TRBJ1-6
CDR3 DNA: TGTGCCAGCTCATCGCGGGGACTAGCGGGGACTGGAGATACGCAGTATTTT; CDR3 protein: CASSSRGLAGTGDTQYF; clone size: -; D gene: TRBD2; V gene: TRBV18; J gene: TRBJ2-3
CDR3 DNA: TGCGCCAGCAGCTTGGTTCAGGATCAAGAGACCCAGTACTTC; CDR3 protein: CASSLVQDQETQYF; clone size: -; D gene: -; V gene: TRBV5-1; J gene: TRBJ2-5
CDR3 DNA: TGTGCCAGTAGTATAGATCTTAGGGGGGGCACTGAAGCTTTCTTT; CDR3 protein: CASSIDLRGGTEAFF; clone size: -; D gene: -; V gene: TRBV19; J gene: TRBJ1-1
CDR3 DNA: TGTGCCAGCAGCCAAGACCAGGGGACCCAGTACTTC; CDR3 protein: CASSQDQGTQYF; clone size: -; D gene: -; V gene: TRBV3-1/TRBV3-2; J gene: TRBJ2-5
CDR3 DNA: TGTGCCAGCAGTTCTATGACAGGGAGCAAAAACATTCAGTACTTC; CDR3 protein: CASSSMTGSKNIQYF; clone size: many; D gene: TRBD1; V gene: TRBV27; J gene: TRBJ2-4
CDR3 DNA: TGTGCCAGCTCACCTTCATTATTGGGACTAGCGACCAATGAGCAGTTCTTC; CDR3 protein: CASSPSLLGLATNEQFF; clone size: -; D gene: TRBD2; V gene: TRBV18; J gene: TRBJ2-1
CDR3 DNA: TGTGCCAGCAGCGCCCGACAGGGGGCATGGGAGACCCAGTACTTC; CDR3 protein: CASSARQGAWETQYF; clone size: -; D gene: TRBD1; V gene: TRBV7-6; J gene: TRBJ2-5
CDR3 DNA: TGTGCCAGCAGCTTGGGGCTAGCGAGCAATGAGCAGTTCTTC; CDR3 protein: CASSLGLASNEQFF; clone size: few; D gene: -; V gene: TRBV5-5; J gene: TRBJ2-1
CDR3 DNA: TGTGCCTGGACCCTAAGGTGGCGGGGGCCTTCCAATGAGCAGTTCTTC; CDR3 protein: CAWTLRWRGPSNEQFF; clone size: -; D gene: -; V gene: TRBV30; J gene: TRBJ2-1
CDR3 DNA: TGTGCCAGCAGCCTTGGACAGGGGCGGCACACCGGGGAGCTGTTTTTT; CDR3 protein: CASSLGQGRHTGELFF; clone size: -; D gene: TRBD1; V gene: TRBV7-8; J gene: TRBJ2-2
CDR3 DNA: TGTGCCAGCAGTTACTCAGGGGTTGCAACTAATGAAAAACTGTTTTTT; CDR3 protein: CASSYSGVATNEKLFF; clone size: few; D gene: -; V gene: TRBV6-5; J gene: TRBJ1-4
CDR3 DNA: TGTGCCAGCAGCGTAGGGGGCAGGGCTTCGGATAATTCACCCCTCCACTTT; CDR3 protein: CASSVGGRASDNSPLHF; clone size: -; D gene: -; V gene: TRBV9; J gene: TRBJ1-6
CDR3 DNA: TGTGCCAGCAGTGAGGGGGCCCACCAGTACTTC; CDR3 protein: CASSEGAHQYF; clone size: -; D gene: TRBD1; V gene: TRBV12-3/TRBV12-4; J gene: TRBJ2-5
CDR3 DNA: TGTGCCAGTAGCTATAGGACAGGGGACTCACCCCTCCACTTT; CDR3 protein: CASSYRTGDSPLHF; clone size: many; D gene: TRBD1; V gene: TRBV19; J gene: TRBJ1-6
CDR3 DNA: TGTGCCAGCACCCTGAGTCGTGAGCAGTTCTTC; CDR3 protein: CASTLSREQFF; clone size: -; D gene: -; V gene: TRBV7-9; J gene: TRBJ2-1
CDR3 DNA: TGTGCCACCAGCAGAGTAATTAGCGGGGGGTCAGATACGCAGTATTTT; CDR3 protein: CATSRVISGGSDTQYF; clone size: -; D gene: TRBD2; V gene: TRBV15; J gene: TRBJ2-3
CDR3 DNA: TGTGCCAGCTCACCAGCGGAAGAGACCCAGTACTTC; CDR3 protein: CASSPAEETQYF; clone size: -; D gene: -; V gene: TRBV18; J gene: TRBJ2-5
CDR3 DNA: TGTGCCAGCAGTTTATCTGTCTATGGCTACACCTTC; CDR3 protein: CASSLSVYGYTF; clone size: -; D gene: -; V gene: TRBV28; J gene: TRBJ1-2